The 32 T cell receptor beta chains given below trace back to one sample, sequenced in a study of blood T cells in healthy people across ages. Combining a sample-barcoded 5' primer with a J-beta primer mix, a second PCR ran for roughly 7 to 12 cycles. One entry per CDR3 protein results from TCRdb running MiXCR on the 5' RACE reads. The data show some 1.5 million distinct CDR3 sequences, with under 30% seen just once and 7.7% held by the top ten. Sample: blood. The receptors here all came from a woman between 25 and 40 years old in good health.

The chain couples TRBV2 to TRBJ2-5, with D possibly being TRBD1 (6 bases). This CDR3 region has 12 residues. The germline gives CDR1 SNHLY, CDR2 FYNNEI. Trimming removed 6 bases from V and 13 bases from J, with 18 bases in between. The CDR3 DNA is TGTGCCAGCAGAGCCTCCCGGGACATAAGGTACTTC. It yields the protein CASRASRDIRYF.

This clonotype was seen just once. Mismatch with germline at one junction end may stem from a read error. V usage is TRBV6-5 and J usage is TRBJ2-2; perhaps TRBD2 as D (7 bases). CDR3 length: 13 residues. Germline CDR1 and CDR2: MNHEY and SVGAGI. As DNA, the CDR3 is TGTGCCAGCGCCGGGGGGCCCGGTGGAAAGCTGTTGTTT. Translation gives CASAGGPGGKLLF.

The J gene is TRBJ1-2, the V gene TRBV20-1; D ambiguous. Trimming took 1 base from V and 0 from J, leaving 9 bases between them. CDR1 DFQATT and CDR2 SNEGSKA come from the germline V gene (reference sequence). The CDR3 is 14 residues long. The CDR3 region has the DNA TGCAGTGCTAGAGCCGGGGAAGCTAACTATGGCTACACCTTC. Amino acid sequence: CSARAGEANYGYTF.

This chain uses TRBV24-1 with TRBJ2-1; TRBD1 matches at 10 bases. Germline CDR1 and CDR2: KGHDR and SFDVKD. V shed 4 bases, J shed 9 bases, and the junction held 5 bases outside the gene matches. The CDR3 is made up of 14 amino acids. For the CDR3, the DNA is TGTGCCACCAGTGACCCGACAGGGGGCGTTGAGCAGTTCTTC. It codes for CATSDPTGGVEQFF.

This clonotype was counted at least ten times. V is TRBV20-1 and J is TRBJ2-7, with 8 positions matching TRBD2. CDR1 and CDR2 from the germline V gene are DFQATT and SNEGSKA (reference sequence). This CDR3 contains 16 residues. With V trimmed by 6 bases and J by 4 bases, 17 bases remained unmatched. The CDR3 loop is CSASSSGSLRVYEQYF. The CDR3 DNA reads TGCAGTGCCTCGTCCAGCGGGAGTCTTAGGGTTTACGAGCAGTACTTC.

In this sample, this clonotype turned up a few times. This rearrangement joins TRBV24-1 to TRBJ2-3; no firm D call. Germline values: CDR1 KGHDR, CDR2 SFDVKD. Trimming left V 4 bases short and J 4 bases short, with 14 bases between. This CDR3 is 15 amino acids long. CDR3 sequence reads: CATSDPRRSPDTQYF. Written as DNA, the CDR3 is TGTGCCACCAGTGACCCTCGACGGAGCCCAGATACGCAGTATTTT.

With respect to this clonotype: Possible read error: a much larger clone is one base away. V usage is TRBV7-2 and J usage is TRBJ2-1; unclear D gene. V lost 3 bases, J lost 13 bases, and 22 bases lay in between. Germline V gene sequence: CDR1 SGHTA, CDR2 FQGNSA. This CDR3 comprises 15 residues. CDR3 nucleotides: TGTGCCAGCAGCTTCGATAGAGGACCACAAGAGACCCAGTTCTTC. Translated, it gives CASSFDRGPQETQFF. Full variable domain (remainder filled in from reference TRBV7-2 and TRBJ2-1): GAGVSQSPSNKVTEKGKDVELRCDPISGHTALYWYRQSLGQGLEFLIYFQGNSAPDKSGLPSDRFSAERTGGSVSTLTIQRTQQEDSAVYLCASSFDRGPQETQFFGPGTRLTVL.

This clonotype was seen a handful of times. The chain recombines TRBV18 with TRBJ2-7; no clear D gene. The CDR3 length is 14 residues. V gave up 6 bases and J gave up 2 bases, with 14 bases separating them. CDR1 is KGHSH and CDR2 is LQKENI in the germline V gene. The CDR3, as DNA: TGTGCCAGCTCCCCCTCAGCTGGGCCCTACGAGCAGTACTTC. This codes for CASSPSAGPYEQYF.

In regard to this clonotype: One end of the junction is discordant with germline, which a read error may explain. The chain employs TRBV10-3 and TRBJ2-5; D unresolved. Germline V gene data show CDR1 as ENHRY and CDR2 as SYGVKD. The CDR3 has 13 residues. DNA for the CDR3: TGTGTCATCAAAGTTACGGGTCAAGAGACCCAGTACTTC. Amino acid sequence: CVIKVTGQETQYF.

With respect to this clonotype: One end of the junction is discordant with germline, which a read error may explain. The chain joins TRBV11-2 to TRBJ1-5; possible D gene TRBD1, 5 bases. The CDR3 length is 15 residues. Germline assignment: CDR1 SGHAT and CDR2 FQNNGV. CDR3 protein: CASSLGRDGLKPLHF. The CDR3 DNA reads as TGTGCCAGCAGCTTAGGAAGGGACGGCCTTAAGCCCCTGCATTTT.

The CDR3, as DNA: TGTGCCAGCAGCCAAAGTGGGTCAGTGGAGACCCAGTACTTC. Translated: CASSQSGSVETQYF. J is TRBJ2-5 and V is TRBV7-3; no clear D gene. V shed 5 bases and J shed 5 bases, with 15 bases lying between them. Germline-derived CDR1 and CDR2 are SGHTA and FQGTGA. CDR3 length equals 14 residues.

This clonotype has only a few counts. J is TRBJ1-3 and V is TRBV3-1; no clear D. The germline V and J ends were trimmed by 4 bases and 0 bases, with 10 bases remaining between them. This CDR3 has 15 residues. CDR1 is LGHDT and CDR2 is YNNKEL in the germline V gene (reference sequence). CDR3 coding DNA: TGTGCCAGCAGCCCAACCGAGACCTCTGGAAACACCATATATTTT. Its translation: CASSPTETSGNTIYF. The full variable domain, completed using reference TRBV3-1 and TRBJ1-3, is DTAVSQTPKYLVTQMGNDKSIKCEQNLGHDTMYWYKQDSKKFLKIMFSYNNKELIINETVPNRFSPKSPDKAHLNLHINSLELGDSAVYFCASSPTETSGNTIYFGEGSWLTVV.

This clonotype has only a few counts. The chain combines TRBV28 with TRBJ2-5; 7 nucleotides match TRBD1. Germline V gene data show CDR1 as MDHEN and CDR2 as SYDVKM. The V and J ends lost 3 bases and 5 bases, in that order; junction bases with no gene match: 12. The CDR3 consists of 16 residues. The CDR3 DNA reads TGTGCCAGCAGTTTGCCCCGGGTGAGGGGGCCGGAGACCCAGTACTTC. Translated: CASSLPRVRGPETQYF.

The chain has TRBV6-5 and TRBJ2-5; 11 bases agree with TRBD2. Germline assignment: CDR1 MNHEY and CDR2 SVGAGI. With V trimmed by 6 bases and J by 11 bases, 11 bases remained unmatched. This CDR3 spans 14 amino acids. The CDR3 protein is CASRTSGGPGEQYF. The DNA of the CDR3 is TGTGCCAGCAGAACTAGCGGGGGCCCAGGGGAGCAGTACTTC.

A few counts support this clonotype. Here the CDR3 DNA reads TGTGCCAGCAGTTACGACGCGGGAGGGCGGAGTGAGCAGTTCTTC. Its translation is CASSYDAGGRSEQFF. This rearrangement joins TRBV6-5 to TRBJ2-1; 9 bases align to TRBD2. V gave up 2 bases and J gave up 9 bases; unmatched junction bases: 8. The length of the CDR3 is 15 residues. Germline V gene lookup returns CDR1 MNHEY and CDR2 SVGAGI.

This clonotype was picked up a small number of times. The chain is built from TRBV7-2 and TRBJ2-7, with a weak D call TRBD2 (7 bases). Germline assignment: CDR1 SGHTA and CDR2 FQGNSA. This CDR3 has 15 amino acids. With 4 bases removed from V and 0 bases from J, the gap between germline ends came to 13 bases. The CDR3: CASSWEGGSSYEQYF. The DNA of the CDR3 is TGTGCCAGCAGCTGGGAGGGGGGGAGCTCCTACGAGCAGTACTTC. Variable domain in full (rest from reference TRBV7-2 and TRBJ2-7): GAGVSQSPSNKVTEKGKDVELRCDPISGHTALYWYRQSLGQGLEFLIYFQGNSAPDKSGLPSDRFSAERTGGSVSTLTIQRTQQEDSAVYLCASSWEGGSSYEQYFGPGTRLTVT.

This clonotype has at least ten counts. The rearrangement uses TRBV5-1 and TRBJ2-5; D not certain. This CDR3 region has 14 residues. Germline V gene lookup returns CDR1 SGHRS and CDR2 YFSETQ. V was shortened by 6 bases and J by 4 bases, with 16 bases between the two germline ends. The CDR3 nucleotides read TGCGCCAGCACCCTCACGAGTATATCAGAGACCCAGTACTTC. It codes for CASTLTSISETQYF.

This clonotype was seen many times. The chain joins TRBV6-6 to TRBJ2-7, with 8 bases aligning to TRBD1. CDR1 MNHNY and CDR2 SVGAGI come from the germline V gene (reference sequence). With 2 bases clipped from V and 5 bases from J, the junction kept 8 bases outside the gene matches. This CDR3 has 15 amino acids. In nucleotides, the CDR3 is TGTGCCAGCAGTTACCCCGGACAGGGTCGGAACGAGCAGTACTTC. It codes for CASSYPGQGRNEQYF.

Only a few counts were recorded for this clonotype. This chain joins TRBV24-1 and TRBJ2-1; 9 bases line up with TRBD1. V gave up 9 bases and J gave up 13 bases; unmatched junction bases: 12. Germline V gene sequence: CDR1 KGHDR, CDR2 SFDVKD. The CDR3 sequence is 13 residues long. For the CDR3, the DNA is TGTGCCACCGAGGGACAGGGAAAAGAGACCCAGTTCTTC. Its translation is CATEGQGKETQFF.

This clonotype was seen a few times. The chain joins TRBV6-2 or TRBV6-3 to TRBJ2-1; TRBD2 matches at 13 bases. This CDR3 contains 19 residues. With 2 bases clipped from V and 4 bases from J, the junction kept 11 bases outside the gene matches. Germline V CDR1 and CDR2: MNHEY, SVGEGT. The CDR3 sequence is CASSYRVTGTSGKYNEQFF. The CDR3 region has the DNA TGTGCCAGCAGTTACAGGGTCACCGGGACTAGCGGGAAGTACAATGAGCAGTTCTTC.

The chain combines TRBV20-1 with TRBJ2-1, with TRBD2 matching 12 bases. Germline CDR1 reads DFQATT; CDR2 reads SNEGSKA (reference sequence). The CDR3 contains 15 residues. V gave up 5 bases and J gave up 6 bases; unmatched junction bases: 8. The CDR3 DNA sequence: TGCAGTGCTCCCTCGAGACTAGCGGGAGCCAATGAGCAGTTCTTC. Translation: CSAPSRLAGANEQFF.

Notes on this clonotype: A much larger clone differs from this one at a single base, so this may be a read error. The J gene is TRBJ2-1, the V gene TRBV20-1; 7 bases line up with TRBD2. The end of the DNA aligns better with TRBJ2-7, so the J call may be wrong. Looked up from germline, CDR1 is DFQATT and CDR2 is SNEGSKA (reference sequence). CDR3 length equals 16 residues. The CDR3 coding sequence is TGCAGTGCTAGCGCGCGGGAGAAGGTTTCCTACAATGAGCAGTACTTC. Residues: CSASAREKVSYNEQYF.

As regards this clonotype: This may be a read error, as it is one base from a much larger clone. The CDR3 nucleotides are TGCGCCGGCAGCCAAGAAGAGACAGGATTATCCTACGAGCAGTACTTC. Translating it yields CAGSQEETGLSYEQYF. The chain uses TRBV4-1 and TRBJ2-7, with TRBD1 as a possible D gene (6 bases). This CDR3 region has 16 residues. Germline values: CDR1 MGHRA, CDR2 YSYEKL.

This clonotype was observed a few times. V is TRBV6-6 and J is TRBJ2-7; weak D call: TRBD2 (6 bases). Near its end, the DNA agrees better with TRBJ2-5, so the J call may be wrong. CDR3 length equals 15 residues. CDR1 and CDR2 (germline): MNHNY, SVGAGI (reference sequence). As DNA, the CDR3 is TGTGCCAGCAGTTACCTCACCGGGAGCTGGGAGACCCAGTACTTC. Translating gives CASSYLTGSWETQYF.

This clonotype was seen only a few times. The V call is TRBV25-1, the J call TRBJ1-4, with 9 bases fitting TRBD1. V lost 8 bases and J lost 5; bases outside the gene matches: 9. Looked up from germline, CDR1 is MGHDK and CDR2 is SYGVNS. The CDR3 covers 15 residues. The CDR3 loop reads CASSGSGTGNEKLFF. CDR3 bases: TGTGCCAGCTCCGGCTCCGGGACAGGGAATGAAAAACTGTTTTTT.

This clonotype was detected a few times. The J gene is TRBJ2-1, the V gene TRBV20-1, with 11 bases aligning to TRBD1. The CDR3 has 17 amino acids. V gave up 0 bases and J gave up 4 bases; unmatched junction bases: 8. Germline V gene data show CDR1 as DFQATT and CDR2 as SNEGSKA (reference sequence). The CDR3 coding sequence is TGCAGTGCTAGAGATTACGGGGACAGGGGGTCTTACAATGAGCAGTTCTTC. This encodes CSARDYGDRGSYNEQFF.

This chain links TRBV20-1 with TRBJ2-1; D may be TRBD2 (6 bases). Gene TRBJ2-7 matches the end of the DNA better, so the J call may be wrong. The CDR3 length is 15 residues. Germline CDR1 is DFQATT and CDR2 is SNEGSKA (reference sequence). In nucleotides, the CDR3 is TGCAGTGCTAGAGATGTGGTAGCGGATTACAATGAGCAGTACTTC. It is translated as CSARDVVADYNEQYF.

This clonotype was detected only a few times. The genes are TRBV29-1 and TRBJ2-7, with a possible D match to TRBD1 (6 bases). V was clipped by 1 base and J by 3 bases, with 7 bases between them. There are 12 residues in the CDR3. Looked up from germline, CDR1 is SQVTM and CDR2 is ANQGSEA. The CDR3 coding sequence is TGCAGCGTTGAAGCACAGGGCTACGAGCAGTACTTC. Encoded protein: CSVEAQGYEQYF.

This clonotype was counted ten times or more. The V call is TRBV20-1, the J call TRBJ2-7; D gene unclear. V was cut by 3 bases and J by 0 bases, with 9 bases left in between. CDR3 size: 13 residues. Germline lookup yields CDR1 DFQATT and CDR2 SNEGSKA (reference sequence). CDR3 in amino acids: CSARSQDSYEQYF. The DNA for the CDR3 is TGCAGTGCTAGGTCCCAGGACTCCTACGAGCAGTACTTC.

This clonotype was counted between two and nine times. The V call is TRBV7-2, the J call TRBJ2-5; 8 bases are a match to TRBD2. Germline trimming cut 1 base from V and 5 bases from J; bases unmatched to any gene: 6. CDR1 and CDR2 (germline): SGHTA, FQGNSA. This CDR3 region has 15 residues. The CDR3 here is CASSLELGGRETQYF. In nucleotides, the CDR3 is TGTGCCAGCAGCTTAGAACTTGGCGGGAGGGAGACCCAGTACTTC.

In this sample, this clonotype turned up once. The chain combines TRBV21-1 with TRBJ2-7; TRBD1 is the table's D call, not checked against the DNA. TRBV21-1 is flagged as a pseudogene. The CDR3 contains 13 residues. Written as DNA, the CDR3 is TGTGCCAGCCTGGGCGGGAGGTCCTACGAGCAGTACTTC. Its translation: CASLGGRSYEQYF.

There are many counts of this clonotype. The CDR3 nucleotides are TGTGCCAGTAAACCGACGGGGCAAGAGACCCAGTACTTC. This encodes CASKPTGQETQYF. The chain joins TRBV6-5 to TRBJ2-5; TRBD2 might be the D (5 bases). V was clipped by 9 bases and J by 2 bases, with 13 bases between them. CDR3 length: 13 amino acids. Germline V gene sequence: CDR1 MNHEY, CDR2 SVGAGI.